These 16 T cell receptor beta chains were all obtained from the same sample, sequenced in a study of regulatory T cells in long-lasting Graves disease. Both iRepertoire HTBI primers and Arm-PCR of CDR3 regions were used to build the TCR beta libraries. TCRdb reanalysed the multiplex PCR reads using MiXCR and keeps one entry per CDR3 protein. Of about 460,000 distinct CDR3 sequences listed, around a fifth are singletons. Time point defined: persistent/refractory GD, antithyroid drugs over 5 years with positive TRAb. Preparation of the TCR library used RNA extracted from PBMCs. This specimen was peripheral blood mononuclear cells (PBMCs), taken when the disease was refractory, from a patient treated with antithyroid drugs. The origin of the receptors is a female donor with Graves disease.

The rearrangement uses TRBV9 and TRBJ2-2, with unresolved D. This CDR3 region has 16 residues. CDR1 and CDR2 (germline): SGDLS, YYNGEE. Trimming removed 3 bases from V and 7 bases from J, with 19 bases in between. The CDR3 nucleotides are TGTGCCAGCAGCGAGGCCCCCTCCACCCCGGGCGGGGAGCTGTTTTTT. Its translation is CASSEAPSTPGGELFF.

Ten or more counts support this clonotype. CDR3 sequence reads: CASSLDQYNSPLHF. CDR3 coding DNA: TGTGCCAGCAGTTTGGACCAGTATAATTCACCCCTCCACTTT. The genes are TRBV12-3 or TRBV12-4 and TRBJ1-6; D remains ambiguous. V lost 3 bases, J lost 4 bases, and 7 bases lay in between. CDR3 length: 14 residues.

This clonotype was counted many times. The gene calls are TRBV12-3 or TRBV12-4 and TRBJ2-7, with 9 bases fitting TRBD1. V lost 6 bases, J lost 2 bases, and 5 bases stayed unmatched. The CDR3 is 14 amino acids. CDR3 nucleotide sequence: TGTGCCAGCAGCTATAGACAGGGGGCCTACGAGCAGTACTTC. Residues: CASSYRQGAYEQYF.

The chain uses TRBV12-3 or TRBV12-4 and TRBJ1-5; perhaps D is TRBD1 or TRBD2 (5 bases each). The J call may be faulty, since TRBJ2-3 better matches the DNA end. The CDR3 extends over 15 amino acids. The CDR3 region is CASSLRRGSNQPQYF. CDR3 in DNA: TGTGCCAGCAGTTTAAGACGGGGCTCCAATCAGCCCCAGTATTTT.

This clonotype was picked up one time. This may be a read error: a much more frequent sequence differs by one nucleotide. The chain joins TRBV6-1 to TRBJ2-7, with 10 bases lining up with TRBD2. This CDR3 is built from 14 residues. Germline V lookup: CDR1 MNHNS, CDR2 SASEGT. J was trimmed by 2 bases and V by 6 bases; bases with no gene match: 4. The CDR3 nucleotides read TGTGCCAGCAGAGGACTAGCGGAGACCTACGAGCAGTACTTC. Amino acid sequence: CASRGLAETYEQYF.

This clonotype has only a few counts. The chain links TRBV11-2 to TRBJ2-5; maybe TRBD2 (6 bases). The end of the DNA is better explained by TRBJ2-1, so the J call may be wrong. The CDR3 runs 15 residues. CDR1 SGHAT and CDR2 FQNNGV come from the germline V gene. CDR3 protein: CASSTRDSPVDEQFF. The DNA for the CDR3 is TGTGCCAGCAGTACCCGGGACTCGCCTGTCGATGAGCAGTTCTTC.

Comment on this clonotype: This may stem from a read error, because a much larger clone lies one nucleotide away. V usage is TRBV12-3 or TRBV12-4 and J usage is TRBJ1-5, with a possible D match to TRBD1 (5 bases). This CDR3 contains 15 residues. CDR3 loop: CASSLNLGGYQPRHF. Here the CDR3 DNA reads TGTGCCAGCAGTCTAAATCTTGGGGGGTATCAGCCCCGGCATTTT.

This clonotype has at least ten counts. This rearrangement joins TRBV28 to TRBJ2-7; 9 nucleotides align to TRBD2. The germline V gene encodes CDR1 MDHEN and CDR2 SYDVKM. This CDR3 region has 14 residues. V shed 10 bases, J shed 2 bases, and the junction held 9 bases outside the gene matches. For the CDR3, the DNA is TGTGCCACCGACACTAGCGGGTATACCTACGAGCAGTACTTC. This encodes CATDTSGYTYEQYF.

This clonotype occurred many times. The J gene is TRBJ1-5, the V gene TRBV28; no reliable D call. Germline V CDR1 and CDR2: MDHEN, SYDVKM. V gave up 9 bases and J gave up 4 bases, with 13 bases separating them. This CDR3 spans 13 amino acids. CDR3 sequence: CASNDNRNQPQHF. The CDR3 DNA sequence: TGTGCCAGTAACGACAATCGGAATCAGCCCCAGCATTTT.

This clonotype has a count of ten or more. The chain has TRBV27 and TRBJ2-7, with D possibly matching TRBD1 (5 bases). The CDR3 is 14 residues long. With 5 bases removed from V and 3 bases from J, the gap between germline ends came to 14 bases. In germline, CDR1 is MNHEY, CDR2 SMNVEV (reference sequence). The CDR3 spells CASSPTVALYEQYF. The CDR3 DNA sequence: TGTGCCAGCAGTCCGACAGTCGCCCTCTACGAGCAGTACTTC.

As for this clonotype: A read error is possible here, since a much larger clone lies one base away. The chain couples TRBV29-1 to TRBJ2-7; D may correspond to TRBD1 or TRBD2 (5 bases each). The germline V gene encodes CDR1 SQVTM and CDR2 ANQGSEA. The CDR3 spans 13 residues. Trimming left V 7 bases short and J 7 bases short, with 20 bases between. Here the CDR3 reads CSAPGPKPGEQYF. CDR3 nucleotide sequence: TGCAGCGCCCCGGGGCCCAAACCGGGGGAGCAGTACTTC.

This clonotype has just a few counts. The chain is built from TRBV13 and TRBJ1-1; D gene ambiguous. The V gene lost 5 bases and the J gene lost 3 bases, with 10 bases spanning the gap. CDR3 length equals 13 residues. Germline V gene sequence: CDR1 PRHDT, CDR2 FYEKMQ (reference sequence). The CDR3 loop reads CASSPRRDTEAFF. The CDR3, as DNA: TGTGCCAGCAGCCCTAGACGGGACACTGAAGCTTTCTTT. Variable domain in full (rest from reference TRBV13 and TRBJ1-1): AAGVIQSPRHLIKEKRETATLKCYPIPRHDTVYWYQQGPGQDPQFLISFYEKMQSDKGSIPDRFSAQQFSDYHSELNMSSLELGDSALYFCASSPRRDTEAFFGQGTRLTVV.

This clonotype has a count of ten or more. The chain links TRBV7-3 to TRBJ1-6, with 7 bases aligning to TRBD1. The CDR3 has 15 residues. The J segment lost 5 bases and the V segment lost 7 bases, leaving 8 bases of the junction unmatched. The germline gives CDR1 SGHTA, CDR2 FQGTGA. As DNA, the CDR3 is TGTGCCAGCAAAACAGGGGCGTATGATAATTCACCCCTCCACTTT. This encodes CASKTGAYDNSPLHF.

This clonotype was counted ten times or more. DNA of the CDR3: TGTGCCAGCAGTTTGTGGACTATCCGGCGGGAGGTACACTACGAGCAGTACTTC. The encoded protein is CASSLWTIRREVHYEQYF. The chain links TRBV28 to TRBJ2-7; TRBD2 aligns across 8 bases. The V gene end was trimmed by 3 bases and the J gene end by 3 bases; junction bases not matched to a gene: 16. The germline V gene has CDR1 MDHEN and CDR2 SYDVKM. This CDR3 is 18 amino acids long.

This clonotype was detected a few times. The rearrangement joins TRBV20-1 to TRBJ2-5; 9 bases match TRBD1. This CDR3 has 13 residues. Germline V gene sequence: CDR1 DFQATT, CDR2 SNEGSKA (reference sequence). V dropped 6 bases and J dropped 7; count of bases not matched to a gene: 9. The CDR3 DNA follows: TGCAGTGCCAGGCCGACAGGGGGTTCGACCCAGTACTTC. As protein: CSARPTGGSTQYF.

V gene TRBV30 combines with J gene TRBJ2-7, with D possibly matching TRBD2 (6 bases). The germline V and J ends were trimmed by 2 bases and 6 bases, with 11 bases remaining between them. Germline values: CDR1 GTSNPN, CDR2 SVGIG (reference sequence). The CDR3 loop spans 12 amino acids. The CDR3 sequence is CAWSPRRGEQYF. The CDR3 DNA follows: TGTGCCTGGAGTCCCAGGAGGGGCGAGCAGTACTTC. The whole variable domain, filled in from reference TRBV30 and TRBJ2-7, reads SQTIHQWPATLVQPVGSPLSLECTVEGTSNPNLYWYRQAAGRGLQLLFYSVGIGQISSEVPQNLSASRPQDRQFILSSKKLLLSDSGFYLCAWSPRRGEQYFGPGTRLTVT.